In its sample, the clone carrying this T cell receptor beta chain was seen once. The method was immunoSEQ multiplex PCR; TCRdb's version includes in-frame clones alone and lacks a portion of them. The data hold fewer than 250,000 clones, with about 82% observed a single time. The data derive from a study of blood T cell repertoires in COVID-19. The CDR3 loop spans 14 amino acids. With V trimmed by 5 bases and J by 5 bases, 7 bases remained unmatched. Germline lookup yields CDR1 MDHEN and CDR2 SYDVKM. This sequence was found in a woman between 45 and 65 years old who had recovered from COVID-19. This chain joins TRBV28 and TRBJ2-3; 7 nucleotides line up with TRBD2. The sample taken for sequencing was PBMCs or T cells enriched from blood (not recorded which). CDR3 coding DNA: TGTGCCAGCAGTCTCAGCGGGGTCCAAGATACGCAGTATTTT. It codes for CASSLSGVQDTQYF.